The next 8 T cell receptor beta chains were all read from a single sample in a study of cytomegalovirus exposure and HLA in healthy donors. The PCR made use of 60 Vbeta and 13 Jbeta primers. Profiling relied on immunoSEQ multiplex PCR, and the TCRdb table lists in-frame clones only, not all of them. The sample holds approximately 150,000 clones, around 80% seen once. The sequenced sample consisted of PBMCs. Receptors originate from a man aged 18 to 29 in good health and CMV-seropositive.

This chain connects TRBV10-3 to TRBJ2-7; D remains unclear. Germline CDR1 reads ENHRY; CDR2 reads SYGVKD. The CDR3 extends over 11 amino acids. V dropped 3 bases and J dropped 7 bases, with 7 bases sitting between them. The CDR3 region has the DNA TGTGCCATCAGTGATGATAGAGAGCAGTACTTC. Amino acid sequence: CAISDDREQYF.

The CDR3 spells CASRPMGSGTYEQYF. The CDR3 coding sequence is TGTGCCAGCAGGCCAATGGGTAGCGGGACCTACGAGCAGTACTTC. This chain joins TRBV27 and TRBJ2-7, with 8 bases fitting TRBD2. Germline trimming cut 6 bases from V and 2 bases from J; bases unmatched to any gene: 9. The germline gives CDR1 MNHEY, CDR2 SMNVEV (reference sequence). This CDR3 region has 15 residues.

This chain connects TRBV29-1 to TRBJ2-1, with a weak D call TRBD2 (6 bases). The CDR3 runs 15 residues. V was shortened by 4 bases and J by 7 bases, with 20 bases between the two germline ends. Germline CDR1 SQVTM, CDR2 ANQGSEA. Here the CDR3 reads CSVGGEIILRNEQFF. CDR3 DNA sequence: TGCAGCGTTGGGGGGGAAATTATTCTAAGGAATGAGCAGTTCTTC.

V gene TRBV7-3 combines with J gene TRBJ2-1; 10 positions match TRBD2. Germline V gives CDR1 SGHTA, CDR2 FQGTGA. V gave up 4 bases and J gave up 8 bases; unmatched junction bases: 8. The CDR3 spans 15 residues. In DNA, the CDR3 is TGTGCCAGCAGCTCTGCTAGCGGGAGTATTGATGAGCAGTTCTTC. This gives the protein CASSSASGSIDEQFF.

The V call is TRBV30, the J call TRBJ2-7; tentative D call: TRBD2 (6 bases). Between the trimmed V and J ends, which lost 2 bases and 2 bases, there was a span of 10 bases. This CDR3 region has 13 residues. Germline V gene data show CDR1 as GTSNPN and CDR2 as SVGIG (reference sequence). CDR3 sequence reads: CAWSRGLAYEQYF. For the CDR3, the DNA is TGTGCCTGGAGTAGGGGACTGGCCTACGAGCAGTACTTC.

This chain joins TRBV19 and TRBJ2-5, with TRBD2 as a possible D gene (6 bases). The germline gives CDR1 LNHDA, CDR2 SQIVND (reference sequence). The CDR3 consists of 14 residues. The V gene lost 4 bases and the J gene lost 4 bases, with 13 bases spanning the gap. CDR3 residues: CASSTTGSGETQYF. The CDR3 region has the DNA TGTGCCAGTAGTACCACCGGGAGCGGAGAGACCCAGTACTTC. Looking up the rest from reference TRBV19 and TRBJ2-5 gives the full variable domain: DGGITQSPKYLFRKEGQNVTLSCEQNLNHDAMYWYRQDPGQGLRLIYYSQIVNDFQKGDIAEGYSVSREKKESFPLTVTSAQKNPTAFYLCASSTTGSGETQYFGPGTRLLVL.

This CDR3 is CASSQSAGTEAFF. The CDR3, as DNA: TGTGCCAGCAGCCAATCCGCGGGCACTGAAGCTTTCTTT. V is TRBV16 and J is TRBJ1-1; D call uncertain. CDR3 length: 13 amino acids. Germline CDR1 and CDR2: KGHSY and FQNENV. V lost 0 bases and J lost 4, with 6 bases in between.

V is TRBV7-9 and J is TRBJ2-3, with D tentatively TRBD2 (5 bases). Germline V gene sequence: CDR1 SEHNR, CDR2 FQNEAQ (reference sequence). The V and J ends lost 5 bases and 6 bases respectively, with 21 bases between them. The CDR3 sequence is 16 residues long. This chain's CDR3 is CASSPKGGGARDTQYF. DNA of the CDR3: TGTGCCAGCAGCCCGAAAGGAGGTGGTGCACGTGATACGCAGTATTTT.